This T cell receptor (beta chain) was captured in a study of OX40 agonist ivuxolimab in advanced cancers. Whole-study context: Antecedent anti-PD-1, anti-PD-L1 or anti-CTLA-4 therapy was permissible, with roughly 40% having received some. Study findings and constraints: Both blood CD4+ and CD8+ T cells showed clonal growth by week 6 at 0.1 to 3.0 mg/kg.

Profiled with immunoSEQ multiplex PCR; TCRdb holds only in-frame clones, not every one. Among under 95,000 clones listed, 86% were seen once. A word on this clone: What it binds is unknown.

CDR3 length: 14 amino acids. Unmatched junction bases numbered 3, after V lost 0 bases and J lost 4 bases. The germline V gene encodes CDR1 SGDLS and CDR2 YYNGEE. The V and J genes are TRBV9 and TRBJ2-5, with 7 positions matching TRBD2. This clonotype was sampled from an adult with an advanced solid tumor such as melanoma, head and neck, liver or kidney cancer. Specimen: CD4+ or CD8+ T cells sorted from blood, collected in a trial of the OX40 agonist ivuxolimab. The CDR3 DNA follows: TGTGCCAGCAGCGTAGGGTCGGGGGGAGAGACCCAGTACTTC. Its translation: CASSVGSGGETQYF.